This T cell receptor (beta chain) was observed in a study of cytomegalovirus exposure and HLA in healthy donors. The CDR3 has 15 residues. Germline CDR1 is MDHEN and CDR2 is SYDVKM. The V and J ends lost 6 bases and 6 bases, in that order; junction bases with no gene match: 6. Regarding donors, all were healthy bone marrow donors. Study-level findings and limits: There were a few CMV-associated chains whose specificity for CMV antigens was confirmed in vitro. HLA restriction was apparent for most CMV-associated TCR beta chains in a later analysis.

Primers for the PCR totalled 60 Vbeta and 13 Jbeta. In the original workflow: Counted up in a later analysis, unique TCR beta chains came to roughly 80 million, with about 9.9 million shared. TCRdb's copy holds only in-frame clones and misses some; the assay was immunoSEQ multiplex PCR. V, J and clone size were drawn from that table, and D and trimming were deduced from the DNA. The sample holds 75,000 to 100,000 clones, under 75% seen once. A remark on this clone: Antigen specificity is unknown.

Sequenced input: PBMCs. The rearrangement uses TRBV28 and TRBJ2-1, with 12 bases aligning to TRBD2. The source is a female donor in good health and CMV-seronegative. The CDR3 region is CASSHPGLAGNEQFF. The CDR3 DNA sequence: TGTGCCAGCAGCCATCCGGGACTAGCGGGCAATGAGCAGTTCTTC. The complete variable domain, with remaining parts taken from reference TRBV28 and TRBJ2-1, reads DVKVTQSSRYLVKRTGEKVFLECVQDMDHENMFWYRQDPGLGLRLIYFSYDVKMKEKGDIPEGYSVSREKKERFSLILESASTNQTSMYLCASSHPGLAGNEQFFGPGTRLTVL.